This TCR beta chain was recorded in a study of T cells in Graves' hyperthyroidism and ophthalmopathy. RNA transcripts were the template for amplifying TCR beta CDR3 regions. HTBI primers were employed in a first-round RT-PCR of the TCR CDR3. TCRdb re-derived calls from the multiplex PCR reads in MiXCR, one entry per CDR3 protein. The sample shows hundreds of thousands of distinct CDR3 sequences, about 17% of them seen only once. This clonotype has at least ten counts. Germline V lookup: CDR1 MNHEY, CDR2 SMNVEV (reference sequence). V was pared by 6 bases and J by 3 bases, with 6 bases of the junction left unmatched. The CDR3 is made up of 14 amino acids.

The sequence was obtained from a woman in her forties or fifties with Graves' hyperthyroidism that later progressed to Graves' ophthalmopathy. The sample comprised blood. The chain couples TRBV27 to TRBJ1-1, with 8 bases matching TRBD1. CDR3 nucleotide sequence: TGTGCCAGCAGAGGGACAGGCGGTTACACTGAAGCTTTCTTT. It specifies CASRGTGGYTEAFF.